This is a list of T cell receptor beta chains from one sample in a study of response to subunit inactivated influenza vaccine. TCRdb itself ran the RT-PCR reads through MiXCR, one entry per CDR3 protein. The profile shows about 700,000 distinct CDR3 sequences, less than 20% of them singletons. Sequenced material: PBMCs from blood, taken 11 to 12 days after vaccination. These receptors came from a man aged 45-65 years who received an inactivated influenza vaccine. CDR3s include the opening cysteine and the closing phenylalanine or tryptophan. A D gene is named only where the DNA matches it firmly. Some rows have no size entry. The others give once, few or many, or a class for an expanded clone.

J gene | D gene | clone size | V gene | CDR3 protein | CDR3 DNA
TRBJ2-5 | - | few | TRBV5-1 | CASSPLQRDSRETQYF | TGCGCCAGCAGCCCCCTTCAACGAGATTCCCGGGAGACCCAGTACTTC
TRBJ1-1 | - | many | TRBV7-2 | CASSLEGRNTEAFF | TGTGCCAGCAGCTTAGAGGGGCGCAACACTGAAGCTTTCTTT
TRBJ1-1 | TRBD1 | - | TRBV5-1 | CASSLAMTGQGMQNTEAFF | TGCGCCAGCAGCTTGGCCATGACGGGACAGGGGATGCAAAACACTGAAGCTTTCTTT
TRBJ2-7 | TRBD2 | few | TRBV7-2 | CASSLIAGGNYEQYF | TGTGCCAGCAGCCTGATAGCGGGAGGAAACTACGAGCAGTACTTC
TRBJ1-2 | TRBD1 | - | TRBV7-2 | CASSTGQGRGNYGYTF | TGTGCCAGCAGCACCGGACAGGGGCGTGGTAACTATGGCTACACCTTC
TRBJ1-5 | TRBD1 | - | TRBV7-2 | CASSSRTGQGQPQHF | TGTGCCAGCAGCAGCCGGACAGGGCAGGGTCAGCCCCAGCATTTT
TRBJ2-7 | - | few | TRBV12-3/TRBV12-4 | CASSFYLAQGRGEQYF | TGTGCCAGCAGTTTTTATCTGGCGCAGGGAAGGGGGGAGCAGTACTTC
TRBJ1-1 | - | - | TRBV28 | CASSLFQPRGGSAEAFF | TGTGCCAGCAGTTTATTTCAACCAAGGGGCGGGTCGGCTGAAGCTTTCTTT
TRBJ2-1 | - | - | TRBV5-1 | CASSWQGINEQFF | TGCGCCAGCAGCTGGCAGGGAATCAATGAGCAGTTCTTC
TRBJ2-5 | - | few | TRBV5-1 | CASSPAGQLGETQYF | TGCGCCAGCAGCCCAGCAGGACAACTCGGGGAGACCCAGTACTTC
TRBJ2-7 | - | - | TRBV20-1 | CSARDIGGRNYEQYF | TGCAGTGCTAGAGATATCGGCGGCCGTAACTACGAGCAGTACTTC
TRBJ2-7 | - | - | TRBV4-3 | CASSPASDWNEQYF | TGCGCCAGCAGCCCCGCTTCAGACTGGAACGAGCAGTACTTC
TRBJ2-1 | - | few | TRBV11-2 | CASSLGHQPGEQFF | TGTGCCAGCAGCTTAGGGCACCAGCCTGGAGAGCAGTTCTTC
TRBJ2-3 | - | - | TRBV20-1 | CSARDRRNTDTQYF | TGCAGTGCTAGAGATCGAAGGAACACAGATACGCAGTATTTT
TRBJ1-4 | - | - | TRBV4-2 | CASSQAASNEKLFF | TGTGCCAGCAGCCAAGCGGCTTCAAATGAAAAACTGTTTTTT
TRBJ2-1 | - | - | TRBV7-2 | CASSPLRVHEQFF | TGTGCCAGCAGCCCCCTCCGGGTGCATGAGCAGTTCTTC
TRBJ1-2 | - | - | TRBV12-3/TRBV12-4 | CATIGPGYANYGYTF | TGTGCCACCATTGGTCCTGGTTATGCTAACTATGGCTACACCTTC
TRBJ2-7 | - | - | TRBV14 | CASSQTRPTIGEQYF | TGTGCCAGCAGCCAAACTAGACCTACGATCGGAGAGCAGTACTTC
TRBJ2-2 | TRBD2 | few | TRBV20-1 | CSARGSGGHNLGELFF | TGCAGTGCTAGGGGCAGCGGGGGCCACAACTTGGGGGAGCTGTTTTTT
TRBJ1-4 | - | - | TRBV2 | CASSEVNEKLFF | TGTGCCAGCAGTGAAGTTAACGAAAAACTGTTTTTT
TRBJ2-3 | TRBD2 | - | TRBV4-1 | CASSPSGSTYTQYF | TGCGCCAGCAGCCCTAGCGGTAGCACATATACGCAGTATTTT
TRBJ2-1 | TRBD2 | - | TRBV4-1 | CASSQSGGHYNEQFF | TGCGCCAGCAGCCAGAGCGGGGGCCACTACAATGAGCAGTTCTTC
TRBJ2-7 | TRBD1 | - | TRBV29-1 | CSVALGQGGEQYF | TGCAGCGTTGCTCTGGGACAGGGAGGTGAGCAGTACTTC
TRBJ2-2 | TRBD2 | many | TRBV4-3 | CASSQDLAGSTGELFF | TGCGCCAGCAGCCAAGATCTAGCGGGATCTACCGGGGAGCTGTTTTTT
TRBJ2-5 | TRBD1 | few | TRBV7-2 | CASSGRTGQETQYF | TGTGCCAGCAGCGGCCGGACAGGTCAAGAGACCCAGTACTTC
TRBJ1-2 | - | few | TRBV2 | CASSKQQGYGYTF | TGTGCCAGCAGTAAACAACAGGGTTACGGCTACACCTTC
TRBJ2-2 | - | - | TRBV6-5 | CASSYTGGGSNTGELFF | TGTGCCAGCAGTTACACAGGTGGAGGATCGAACACCGGGGAGCTGTTTTTT
TRBJ2-7 | - | few | TRBV5-1 | CASSLAPGESYEQYF | TGCGCCAGCAGCTTGGCCCCAGGGGAATCCTACGAGCAGTACTTC
TRBJ2-7 | TRBD2 | - | TRBV12-3/TRBV12-4 | CASSLRLAGADEQYF | TGTGCCAGCAGTCTGCGACTAGCGGGAGCGGATGAGCAGTACTTC
TRBJ2-4 | - | few | TRBV20-1 | CSASETRPGQMGNIQYF | TGCAGTGCTAGTGAGACTAGACCCGGACAAATGGGAAACATTCAGTACTTC
TRBJ2-5 | - | - | TRBV6-5 | CASGAEQETQYF | TGTGCCAGCGGTGCGGAGCAAGAGACCCAGTACTTC
TRBJ2-1 | - | many | TRBV20-1 | CSARATGGVNEQFF | TGCAGTGCTAGAGCGACAGGAGGGGTCAATGAGCAGTTCTTC
TRBJ1-1 | - | many | TRBV10-3 | CAISESGRVDEAFF | TGTGCCATCAGTGAGTCGGGTAGGGTGGATGAAGCTTTCTTT
TRBJ2-7 | TRBD1 | many | TRBV7-8 | CASSRQGKYEQYF | TGTGCCAGCAGCCGACAGGGTAAATACGAGCAGTACTTC
TRBJ2-1 | - | - | TRBV2 | CASKFYPTGGDEQFF | TGTGCCAGCAAATTTTACCCAACCGGGGGCGATGAGCAGTTCTTC
TRBJ2-1 | - | once | TRBV20-1 | CSAPGFGGSSYNEQFF | TGCAGTGCCCCTGGTTTTGGGGGTAGCTCCTACAATGAGCAGTTCTTC
TRBJ2-2 | TRBD1 | - | TRBV6-2/TRBV6-3 | CASADRDIGELFF | TGTGCCAGCGCCGACAGGGACATCGGGGAGCTGTTTTTT
TRBJ2-1 | TRBD2 | few | TRBV11-1 | CASSLGASGSFNEQFF | TGTGCCAGCAGCTTAGGGGCTAGCGGGAGTTTTAATGAGCAGTTCTTC
TRBJ2-3 | - | few | TRBV6-5 | CASSSKTGLTDTQYF | TGTGCCAGCAGTTCCAAGACAGGTCTCACAGATACGCAGTATTTT
TRBJ2-1 | TRBD2 | few | TRBV20-1 | CSASGGGGSYNEQFF | TGCAGTGCTAGTGGTGGGGGGGGCTCCTACAATGAGCAGTTCTTC
TRBJ2-1 | - | few | TRBV2 | CASREDRYNEQFF | TGTGCCAGCAGGGAAGACAGATACAATGAGCAGTTCTTC
TRBJ2-2 | - | - | TRBV30 | CAWVDMGADTGELFF | TGTGCCTGGGTCGATATGGGGGCGGACACCGGGGAGCTGTTTTTT
TRBJ2-5 | TRBD1 | - | TRBV5-1 | CASSLLDRGKETQYF | TGCGCCAGCAGCTTGTTAGACAGGGGAAAAGAGACCCAGTACTTC
TRBJ1-2 | - | - | TRBV5-8 | CASRGILYGYTF | TGTGCCAGCAGGGGAATTCTCTATGGCTACACCTTC
TRBJ2-3 | - | - | TRBV5-1 | CASSLALVGSTDTQYF | TGCGCCAGCAGCTTGGCCCTAGTGGGTAGCACAGATACGCAGTATTTT
TRBJ2-5 | - | - | TRBV5-1 | CASSSADIKETQYF | TGCGCCAGCAGCTCCGCGGACATAAAAGAGACCCAGTACTTC
TRBJ2-3 | - | few | TRBV30 | CAWSDNTYTDTQYF | TGTGCCTGGAGTGATAACACATACACAGATACGCAGTATTTT
TRBJ1-1 | - | - | TRBV6-6 | CASSHLWATEAFF | TGTGCCAGCAGTCACTTATGGGCTACTGAAGCTTTCTTT
TRBJ2-3 | - | few | TRBV12-3/TRBV12-4 | CASSRDDYTQYF | TGTGCCAGCTCCCGAGATGATTATACGCAGTATTTT
TRBJ2-1 | TRBD2 | - | TRBV20-1 | CSARGGLAGTREQFF | TGCAGTGCTAGAGGGGGACTAGCGGGCACCCGTGAGCAGTTCTTC
TRBJ2-7 | - | few | TRBV20-1 | CSATWTVQSYEQYF | TGCAGTGCAACTTGGACAGTTCAATCCTACGAGCAGTACTTC
TRBJ2-3 | TRBD2 | few | TRBV20-1 | CSFLSGGRATDTQYF | TGCAGTTTCTTAAGTGGCGGGAGGGCCACAGATACGCAGTATTTT